Listed here are 23 T cell receptor beta chains from one sample, sequenced in a study of shared clonotypes between healthy human individuals. Measured with immunoSEQ multiplex PCR; TCRdb has only the in-frame clones, and not every one. The data show about 2.1 million clones, more than 85% seen once. Terminally differentiated effector memory CD45RA+ cells were left out of the naive CD8 fraction, which was CD45RO-negative and positively selected for CCR7. Sequenced material: naive CD8+ T cells from PBMCs. The receptors were gathered from a man between 18 and 29 years old in good health. Some clones in this sample may be carry-over from other donors' samples.

The rearrangement uses TRBV25-1 and TRBJ2-5; no clear D gene. Germline loops: CDR1 MGHDK, CDR2 SYGVNS. V lost 1 base to trimming and J lost 2 bases, with 14 bases between them. This CDR3 contains 16 residues. DNA for the CDR3: TGTGCCAGCAGTGAATGGGAAGGGCAAAAACAAGAGACCCAGTACTTC. Its translation is CASSEWEGQKQETQYF.

The chain joins TRBV28 to TRBJ2-7; 11 nucleotides align to TRBD1. Losses at the gene ends were 6 bases for V and 7 bases for J; bases not matched to a gene: 8. Germline values: CDR1 MDHEN, CDR2 SYDVKM. This CDR3 spans 14 amino acids. As DNA, the CDR3 is TGTGCCAGCAGCCAGTTGGGGACAGGGGGGGAGCAGTACTTC. It translates to CASSQLGTGGEQYF.

With regard to this clone: At the DNA level, this CDR3 is encoded by other sequences in the same sample as well. The genes are TRBV5-4 and TRBJ2-3; no reliable D call. V lost 0 bases and J 2 bases, leaving 10 bases between the germline ends. Germline V gene sequence: CDR1 SGHNT, CDR2 YYREEE (reference sequence). The CDR3 is made up of 15 amino acids. In DNA, the CDR3 is TGTGCCAGCAGCTTGGGACTGGCGGACACAGATACGCAGTATTTT. It codes for CASSLGLADTDTQYF.

This clone was observed a single time. J is TRBJ2-2 and V is TRBV29-1; TRBD1 aligns across 9 bases. Germline assignment: CDR1 SQVTM and CDR2 ANQGSEA. CDR3 length: 13 amino acids. The V and J ends lost 7 bases and 2 bases, in that order; junction bases with no gene match: 2. DNA of the CDR3: TGCAGCGGCACAGGGGGCAACACCGGGGAGCTGTTTTTT. Its protein product is CSGTGGNTGELFF.

V and J are TRBV5-3 and TRBJ2-3, with D possibly matching TRBD2 (5 bases). TRBV5-3 qualifies as an ORF whose function is uncertain. This CDR3 region has 15 residues. Between the trimmed V and J ends, which lost 3 bases and 5 bases, there was a span of 16 bases. This chain's CDR3 is CARSWEKRAGDTQYF. The CDR3 nucleotides are TGTGCCAGAAGCTGGGAGAAAAGGGCGGGAGATACGCAGTATTTT.

This clone was observed once. V and J are TRBV6-5 and TRBJ2-1; 7 positions agree with TRBD2. The V segment lost 1 base and the J segment 9 bases; nucleotides outside the gene matches: 9. Per the germline V gene, CDR1 is MNHEY and CDR2 is SVGAGI. This CDR3 comprises 15 residues. The CDR3 loop is CASSYYVGGRSEQFF. In DNA form, the CDR3 reads TGTGCCAGCAGTTACTATGTGGGAGGGCGTAGTGAGCAGTTCTTC.

The chain joins TRBV7-9 to TRBJ2-7, with TRBD1 matching over 9 bases. Germline V gene data show CDR1 as SEHNR and CDR2 as FQNEAQ (reference sequence). V lost 6 bases, J lost 2 bases, and 8 bases stayed unmatched. This CDR3 has 15 amino acids. CDR3 region: CASRDMGQGAYEQYF. The DNA for the CDR3 is TGTGCCAGCAGGGACATGGGACAGGGAGCCTACGAGCAGTACTTC.

The V gene is TRBV2, the J gene TRBJ1-5; no clear D gene. The germline V gene encodes CDR1 SNHLY and CDR2 FYNNEI. This CDR3 has 14 residues. The V and J ends lost 3 bases and 3 bases respectively, with 9 bases between them. CDR3 in DNA: TGTGCCAGCAGTGAGAGGCCAGTCAATCAGCCCCAGCATTTT. It translates to CASSERPVNQPQHF. The complete variable domain, with remaining parts taken from reference TRBV2 and TRBJ1-5, reads EPEVTQTPSHQVTQMGQEVILRCVPISNHLYFYWYRQILGQKVEFLVSFYNNEISEKSEIFDDQFSVERPDGSNFTLKIRSTKLEDSAMYFCASSERPVNQPQHFGDGTRLSIL.

J is TRBJ1-6 and V is TRBV6-5, with D perhaps matching TRBD1 (6 bases). This CDR3 has 13 residues. Deletions cut 8 bases from V and 10 bases from J, with 15 bases between. Germline values: CDR1 MNHEY, CDR2 SVGAGI. The CDR3 reads CASAQGQSSPLHF. The DNA of the CDR3 is TGTGCCAGCGCACAGGGTCAATCCTCACCCCTCCACTTT.

This clone appeared a few times. The gene calls are TRBV19 and TRBJ1-5; a weak D match, TRBD1 (5 bases). V dropped 5 bases and J dropped 2 bases, with 13 bases sitting between them. Germline V gene sequence: CDR1 LNHDA, CDR2 SQIVND (reference sequence). This CDR3 contains 15 residues. The CDR3 protein is CASSWAGLGNQPQHF. The CDR3 DNA is TGTGCCAGTAGTTGGGCAGGGCTAGGCAATCAGCCCCAGCATTTT.

Remarks on this clone: This same CDR3 is encoded by further DNA sequences in the sample. This chain links TRBV7-9 with TRBJ2-7; a weak D match, TRBD2 (5 bases). The germline CDR1 and CDR2 sequences are SEHNR and FQNEAQ (reference sequence). The CDR3 runs to 12 residues. Deletions cut 2 bases from V and 4 bases from J, with 6 bases between. CDR3 loop: CASSLSGYEQYF. The CDR3, as DNA: TGTGCCAGCAGCTTATCGGGATACGAGCAGTACTTC.

The J gene is TRBJ2-5, the V gene TRBV11-2; 11 bases are shared with TRBD2. The DNA end lines up better with TRBJ2-7; the J call may be wrong. The CDR3 has 14 residues. Germline CDR1 SGHAT, CDR2 FQNNGV. The CDR3 spells CASSPGLAGGEQYF. In nucleotides, the CDR3 is TGTGCCAGCAGCCCCGGACTAGCGGGTGGCGAGCAGTACTTC.

This clone has just a few counts. J is TRBJ1-1 and V is TRBV29-1; no clear D. The CDR3 has 14 amino acids. Looked up from germline, CDR1 is SQVTM and CDR2 is ANQGSEA. Trimming removed 4 bases from V and 4 bases from J, with 16 bases in between. The chain's CDR3 is CSVGKASWGTEAFF. The CDR3 region has the DNA TGCAGCGTTGGGAAGGCGTCGTGGGGCACTGAAGCTTTCTTT.

The chain links TRBV19 to TRBJ2-7, with 9 bases lining up with TRBD1. CDR1 and CDR2 (germline): LNHDA, SQIVND (reference sequence). The CDR3 is 15 residues long. The junction had 10 bases not matched to a gene; V was cut back by 4 bases and J by 6 bases. The CDR3 here is CASSTLQGARAEQYF. DNA for the CDR3: TGTGCCAGTAGTACGTTACAGGGGGCGCGCGCCGAGCAGTACTTC.

This rearrangement joins TRBV5-6 to TRBJ1-3, with D maybe TRBD1 (5 bases). CDR3 length: 17 residues. Looked up from germline, CDR1 is SGHDT and CDR2 is YYEEEE. V dropped 0 bases and J dropped 0 bases, with 13 bases sitting between them. The CDR3 DNA is TGTGCCAGCAGCTTGGCCTTATCAGGGATCTCTGGAAACACCATATATTTT. Amino acids: CASSLALSGISGNTIYF.

This clone was observed a single time. This rearrangement joins TRBV19 to TRBJ2-3; either TRBD1 or TRBD2 may supply D (5 bases each). Germline-derived CDR1 and CDR2 are LNHDA and SQIVND (reference sequence). Deletions cut 5 bases from V and 6 bases from J, with 15 bases between. The CDR3 sequence is 14 residues long. In nucleotides, the CDR3 is TGTGCCAGTAGTTCAGGGAGCAATAGGGATACGCAGTATTTT. This codes for CASSSGSNRDTQYF.

A few counts support this clone. CDR3 loop: CAWSEGAPQETQYF. CDR3 in DNA: TGTGCCTGGAGTGAGGGGGCGCCCCAGGAGACCCAGTACTTC. This chain connects TRBV30 to TRBJ2-5; 7 bases agree with TRBD1. The J segment lost 5 bases and the V segment lost 1 base, leaving 7 bases of the junction unmatched. Germline V gene lookup returns CDR1 GTSNPN and CDR2 SVGIG (reference sequence). The CDR3 has 14 residues.

This chain joins TRBV7-9 and TRBJ1-2; a possible D gene is TRBD1 (6 bases). The CDR3 has 12 residues. The germline V gene has CDR1 SEHNR and CDR2 FQNEAQ (reference sequence). Between the trimmed V and J ends, which lost 4 bases and 5 bases, there was a span of 8 bases. The CDR3: CASSYREYGYTF. CDR3 nucleotide sequence: TGTGCCAGCAGCTACAGGGAATATGGCTACACCTTC.

The genes are TRBV7-9 and TRBJ2-1; D tentatively reads TRBD1 or TRBD2 (5 bases each). CDR3 length equals 16 residues. Germline CDR1 reads SEHNR; CDR2 reads FQNEAQ (reference sequence). V was shortened by 5 bases and J by 3 bases, with 17 bases between the two germline ends. The CDR3 sequence is CASSPITGTGYNEQFF. In nucleotides, the CDR3 is TGTGCCAGCAGCCCAATAACCGGGACGGGCTACAATGAGCAGTTCTTC.

The chain carries TRBV9 and TRBJ1-2; TRBD1 agrees at 7 bases. The trim removed 4 bases at V and 8 bases at J, leaving 8 bases unmatched. Germline CDR1 is SGDLS and CDR2 is YYNGEE. The CDR3 runs to 13 residues. The CDR3 DNA sequence: TGTGCCAGCAGCCGCGACAGGGACGGGGGCTACACCTTC. It translates to CASSRDRDGGYTF.

The chain recombines TRBV29-1 with TRBJ2-7; 8 bases map to TRBD1. CDR1 and CDR2 from the germline V gene are SQVTM and ANQGSEA. Germline trimming cut 4 bases from V and 3 bases from J; bases unmatched to any gene: 11. The CDR3 has 15 residues. CDR3 loop: CSVGGTGGPFYEQYF. The DNA of the CDR3 is TGCAGCGTTGGGGGAACAGGGGGGCCCTTCTACGAGCAGTACTTC.

This sequence joins TRBV4-1 and TRBJ2-1; the match to TRBD2 covers 10 bases. V was pared by 0 bases and J by 9 bases, with 5 bases of the junction left unmatched. CDR3 length: 15 residues. CDR1 is MGHRA, CDR2 YSYEKL, per germline. The CDR3 loop is CASSQDRSSGGEQFF. In DNA form, the CDR3 reads TGCGCCAGCAGCCAAGATCGATCTAGCGGGGGTGAGCAGTTCTTC.

V gene TRBV2 combines with J gene TRBJ2-7, with D possibly matching TRBD1 (6 bases). This CDR3 is built from 14 residues. CDR1 is SNHLY, CDR2 FYNNEI, per germline. Trimming stripped 6 bases from V and 2 bases from J, with 14 bases between. This CDR3 reads CASRGRDTPYEQYF. CDR3 nucleotide sequence: TGTGCCAGCAGAGGAAGGGACACCCCCTACGAGCAGTACTTC.